The rows below give T cell receptor beta chains drawn from one sample of a study of T cell responses to AZD1222 COVID-19 vaccine. Assay used: immunoSEQ multiplex PCR; TCRdb lists only in-frame clones, some missing. The sample contains about 84,000 clones, roughly 85% of which appear only once. Specimen: peripheral blood, collected 28 days after the second AZD1222 dose. All receptors derive from an adult who received the AZD1222 COVID-19 vaccine. Both conserved end residues are part of each CDR3. The D gene is left open where the match is weak. Clone size is given for some rows only: seen once, a few or many times, or a class if the clone is expanded.

abundance	v_gene	j_gene	d_gene	CDR3nt	CDR3aa
-	TRBV24-1	TRBJ1-1	-	TGTGCCACCAGTGATTTGGGCAGTGCTTTCTTT	CATSDLGSAFF
-	TRBV6-5	TRBJ2-2	-	TGTGCCAGCAGAACAGGACGATACACCGGGGAGCTGTTTTTT	CASRTGRYTGELFF
-	TRBV21-1	TRBJ2-5	-	TGTGCCAGCAGCAAAGTCGGGAAGGGGGGGACGGTGCAAGAGACCCAGTACTTC	CASSKVGKGGTVQETQYF
-	TRBV5-1	TRBJ2-3	-	TGCGCCAGCAGCACTGGACAGAACACAGATACGCAGTATTTT	CASSTGQNTDTQYF
-	TRBV5-4	TRBJ2-7	TRBD1	TGTGCCAGCAGTCTTGGACAGGGTCAGTACGAGCAGTACTTC	CASSLGQGQYEQYF
-	TRBV19	TRBJ1-6	TRBD1	TGTGCCAGTAGTCTTCGACCGGGACAGGGTAATTCACCCCTCCACTTT	CASSLRPGQGNSPLHF
-	TRBV6-5	TRBJ1-2	-	TGTGCCAGCAGGGACAACAGGCCCGGGACCTTC	CASRDNRPGTF
few	TRBV15	TRBJ1-1	-	TGTGCCACCAGCAGAGACGGGGGACTCCCCAAAGCTTTCTTT	CATSRDGGLPKAFF
-	TRBV7-9	TRBJ2-3	-	TGTGCCAGCAGCCCGCGAACAGGGTTAGGCACAGATACGCAGTATTTT	CASSPRTGLGTDTQYF
-	TRBV27	TRBJ2-7	TRBD1	TGTGCCAGCAGTTTAGGGACAGGGGCCTACGAGCAGTACTTC	CASSLGTGAYEQYF
-	TRBV19	TRBJ1-1	-	TGTGCCAGTAGTACCACAGGGATGGCTGAAGCTTTCTTT	CASSTTGMAEAFF
-	TRBV7-9	TRBJ1-2	-	TGTGCCAGCAGCTTAGTAGGAGAGATCAACTATGGCTACACCTTC	CASSLVGEINYGYTF
-	TRBV5-4	TRBJ1-6	TRBD1	TGTGCCAGCAGCTTGCCCGTACAGGGGGGCTCCTATAATTCACCCCTCCACTTT	CASSLPVQGGSYNSPLHF
-	TRBV5-1	TRBJ2-2	TRBD1	TGCGCCAGCAGGGGACAGGGCACCGGGGAGCTGTTTTTT	CASRGQGTGELFF
-	TRBV19	TRBJ1-2	-	TGTGCCAGTAGTATCGGTGGACCAAGCGGTGGCTACACCTTC	CASSIGGPSGGYTF
-	TRBV7-9	TRBJ1-4	-	TGTGCCAGCAGCTTCATCAGGGGAGATGAAAAACTGTTTTTT	CASSFIRGDEKLFF
-	TRBV9	TRBJ1-2	-	TGTGCCAGCAGCGGTGGGGCAGAAATCTATGGCTACACCTTC	CASSGGAEIYGYTF
once	TRBV19	TRBJ2-7	-	TGTGCCAGTAGTATCCACGGGCCCTACGAGCAGTACTTC	CASSIHGPYEQYF
-	TRBV7-2	TRBJ2-3	-	TGTGCCAGCAGCTTACGATCGGATACGCAGTATTTT	CASSLRSDTQYF
-	TRBV5-1	TRBJ2-5	TRBD2	TGCGCCAGCAGCTTTAGTTTAGCGGGGTACCAAGAGACCCAGTACTTC	CASSFSLAGYQETQYF
once	TRBV14	TRBJ1-6	-	TGTGCCAGCAGCCAAGCACAGCCTAATTCACCCCTCCACTTT	CASSQAQPNSPLHF
-	TRBV6-1	TRBJ1-2	-	TGTGCCAGCAGTGAACAGGAAACCTATGGCTACACCTTC	CASSEQETYGYTF
-	TRBV3-1/TRBV3-2	TRBJ2-3	-	TGTGCCAGCAGCCAACCACCGGGCAATACGCAGTATTTT	CASSQPPGNTQYF
few	TRBV27	TRBJ2-7	-	TGTGCCAGCAGTTTAACCGGGGCCACCTACGAGCAGTACTTC	CASSLTGATYEQYF
-	TRBV7-8	TRBJ2-7	-	TGTGCCAGCAGCTTGGGCAGGGGATACGAGCAGTACTTC	CASSLGRGYEQYF
-	TRBV5-8	TRBJ2-5	-	TGTGCCAGCAGCCTTGGGTTGGAAGGGATTCACGAGACCCAGTACTTC	CASSLGLEGIHETQYF
-	TRBV10-3	TRBJ1-1	-	TGTGCCATCAGTGTAAGGGGGGGGAACACTGAAGCTTTCTTT	CAISVRGGNTEAFF